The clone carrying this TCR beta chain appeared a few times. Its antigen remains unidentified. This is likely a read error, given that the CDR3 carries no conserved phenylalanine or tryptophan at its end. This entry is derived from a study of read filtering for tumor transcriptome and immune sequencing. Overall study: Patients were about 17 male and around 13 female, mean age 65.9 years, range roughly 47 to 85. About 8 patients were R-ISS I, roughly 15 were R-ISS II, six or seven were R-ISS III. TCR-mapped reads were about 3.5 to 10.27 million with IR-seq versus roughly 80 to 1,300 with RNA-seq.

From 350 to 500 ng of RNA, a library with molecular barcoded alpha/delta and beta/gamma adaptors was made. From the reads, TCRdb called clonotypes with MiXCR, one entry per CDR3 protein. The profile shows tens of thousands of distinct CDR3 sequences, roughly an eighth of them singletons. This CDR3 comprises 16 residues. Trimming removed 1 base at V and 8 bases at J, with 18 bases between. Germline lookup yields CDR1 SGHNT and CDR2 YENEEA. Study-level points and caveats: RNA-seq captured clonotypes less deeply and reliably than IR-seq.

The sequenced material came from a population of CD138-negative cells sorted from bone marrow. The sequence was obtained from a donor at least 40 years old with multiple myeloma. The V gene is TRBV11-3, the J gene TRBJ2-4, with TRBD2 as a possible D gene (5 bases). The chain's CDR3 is CASSLGWRSSKDIQYL. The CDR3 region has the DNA TGTGCCAGCAGCTTAGGATGGAGGAGCTCGAAAGACATTCAGTACCTC.